These T cell receptor beta chains were read from a single sample in a study of blood T cell repertoires in COVID-19. Repertoires were generated with immunoSEQ multiplex PCR, while TCRdb's copy carries only in-frame clones and drops some. The sample yields roughly 240,000 clones, roughly four fifths seen once. Material for sequencing was peripheral blood. These receptors were obtained from a woman in her seventies with acute or convalescent COVID-19. Both conserved end residues are trimmed from each CDR3.

V	J	CDR3
TRBV1	TRBJ1-6	TSSQERQGADSPLH
TRBV29-1	TRBJ1-5	SVRDYNQPQH
TRBV28	TRBJ2-7	ASDRADRYYEQY
TRBV7-9	TRBJ2-3	ASSLGLAGPKDTQY
TRBV7-2	TRBJ1-1	ASSLDRGLSTEAF
TRBV9	TRBJ1-5	ASSPSGNGNQPQH
TRBV5-1	TRBJ1-4	ASSPGREGGKLF
TRBV7-9	TRBJ1-1	ASSLDQFTEAF
TRBV3-1/TRBV3-2	TRBJ2-5	ASRLVQTQY
TRBV5-6	TRBJ2-1	ASSPTRLKGAQGDEQF
TRBV7-8	TRBJ1-6	ASSPRAGGGSPLH
TRBV28	TRBJ1-5	ASSLQGTSNQPQH
TRBV5-5	TRBJ1-2	ASSLVSGSNYGYT
TRBV12-3/TRBV12-4	TRBJ2-3	ASRAGPTDTQY
TRBV11-2	TRBJ2-1	ASSLEFSSEQF
TRBV6-5	TRBJ2-2	ASSSQPGDTGELF
TRBV7-2	TRBJ1-1	ASSFSRELTEAF
TRBV5-1	TRBJ1-2	ASSLGQGNYGYT
TRBV12-3/TRBV12-4	TRBJ2-3	ASSLAARDTQY
TRBV5-1	TRBJ2-2	ASSLVGSGGIFTGELF
TRBV3-1/TRBV3-2	TRBJ2-2	ASRRTSGGPDTGELF
TRBV7-2	TRBJ1-4	ASSLALRGNGANEKLF
TRBV9	TRBJ2-2	ASSVARGPANTGELF
TRBV2	TRBJ2-3	ASDTLLAGGGFSTDTQY
TRBV11-2	TRBJ1-6	ASSLFGTSSYNSPLH
TRBV6-6	TRBJ1-2	ASSYGLGGAYGYT
TRBV11-2	TRBJ2-1	ASSLGRGGRYEQF
TRBV9	TRBJ2-1	ASSVATSGGNNEQF
TRBV5-5	TRBJ1-3	ASSVDRAFSGNTIY
TRBV2	TRBJ1-1	ASSEGGLEAF
TRBV19	TRBJ1-1	ASSSSGTGFLSEAF
TRBV4-1	TRBJ1-2	ASSQVRTFNYGYT
TRBV6-1	TRBJ1-6	ASSEAQLTGANSPLH
TRBV12-3/TRBV12-4	TRBJ1-1	ASSSTGPPEAF
TRBV10-3	TRBJ1-5	AISEYPTNQPQH
TRBV29-1	TRBJ2-5	SAGTSGAKVLETQY
TRBV3-1/TRBV3-2	TRBJ1-3	ASSQDRGGNTIY
TRBV18	TRBJ1-2	ASSPSNYGYT
TRBV24-1	TRBJ2-3	ATSSWGSHSTDTQY
TRBV5-1	TRBJ1-5	ASSLDGAVNQPQH
TRBV6-5	TRBJ1-2	ASSYSRSANYGYT
TRBV16	TRBJ1-2	ASSQGSGVTYGYT
TRBV12-3/TRBV12-4	TRBJ2-1	ASSTSPYNEQF
TRBV19	TRBJ1-2	ASRDSSAYGYT
TRBV4-2	TRBJ2-5	ASSQEVRETQY
TRBV6-5	TRBJ2-3	ASSYGRGTDTQY
TRBV4-2	TRBJ1-2	ASSQLDRQSYGYT
TRBV7-8	TRBJ1-6	ASSLPVSYNSPLH
TRBV2	TRBJ1-4	ASSGGDRAREKLF
TRBV6-1	TRBJ2-5	ASSDTWTSGGQETQY
TRBV6-5	TRBJ2-1	ASRSRDEQF
TRBV11-3	TRBJ2-2	ASSQGRGSTGELF
TRBV4-3	TRBJ1-2	ASSQVGRRYGYT
TRBV12-2	TRBJ2-7	ASRSKSGLAGGHSSYEQY
TRBV4-1	TRBJ2-3	ASSQDWGSGATDTQY
TRBV6-5	TRBJ1-2	ASSPAGTGGIDT